The entry below gives a single T cell receptor (beta chain) sequence along with its context. The antigen is undetermined. The primer mix had 60 Vbeta and 13 Jbeta primers. Assay: immunoSEQ multiplex PCR; the TCRdb copy retains only in-frame clones and omits some. The repertoire holds under 170,000 clones, approximately 79% seen once, with around 6.6% in the top ten. Germline V gene sequence: CDR1 GTSNPN, CDR2 SVGIG (reference sequence). Trimming shortened V by 2 bases and J by 0 bases, and 11 bases separated the two germline ends. The CDR3 has 15 residues. The sample comes from a study of cytomegalovirus exposure and HLA in healthy donors. Study-wide results and limits: Many donors shared some public TCRs, even though most TCR sequences were rare. Previous analysis showed most TCR beta V segments were productive about 90% or about 30% of the time. In most subjects, TCR beta sequences reportedly gave accurate predictions of HLA-A and HLA-B alleles. According to the study, 160 or so TCR beta chains were cytomegalovirus-associated.

J is TRBJ1-3 and V is TRBV30; D unresolved. The sequence came from a man aged 45-60 years in good health and CMV-seropositive. Sample: PBMCs. CDR3 amino acids: CAWSTTRISGNTIYF. CDR3 sequence (DNA): TGTGCCTGGAGTACTACAAGAATCTCTGGAAACACCATATATTTT.